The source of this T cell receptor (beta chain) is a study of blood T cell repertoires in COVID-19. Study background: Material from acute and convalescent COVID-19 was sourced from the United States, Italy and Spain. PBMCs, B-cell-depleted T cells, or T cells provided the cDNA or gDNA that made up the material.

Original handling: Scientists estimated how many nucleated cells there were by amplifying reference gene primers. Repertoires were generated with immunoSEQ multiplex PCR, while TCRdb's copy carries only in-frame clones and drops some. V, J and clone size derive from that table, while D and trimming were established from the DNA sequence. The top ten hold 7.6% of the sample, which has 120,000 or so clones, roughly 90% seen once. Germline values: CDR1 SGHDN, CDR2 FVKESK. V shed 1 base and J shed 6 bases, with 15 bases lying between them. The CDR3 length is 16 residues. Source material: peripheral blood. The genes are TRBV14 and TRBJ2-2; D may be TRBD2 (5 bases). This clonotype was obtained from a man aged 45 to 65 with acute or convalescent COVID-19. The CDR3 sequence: CASSQVSPTGAGELFF. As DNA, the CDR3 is TGTGCCAGCAGCCAAGTTTCCCCTACCGGGGCCGGGGAGCTGTTTTTT.